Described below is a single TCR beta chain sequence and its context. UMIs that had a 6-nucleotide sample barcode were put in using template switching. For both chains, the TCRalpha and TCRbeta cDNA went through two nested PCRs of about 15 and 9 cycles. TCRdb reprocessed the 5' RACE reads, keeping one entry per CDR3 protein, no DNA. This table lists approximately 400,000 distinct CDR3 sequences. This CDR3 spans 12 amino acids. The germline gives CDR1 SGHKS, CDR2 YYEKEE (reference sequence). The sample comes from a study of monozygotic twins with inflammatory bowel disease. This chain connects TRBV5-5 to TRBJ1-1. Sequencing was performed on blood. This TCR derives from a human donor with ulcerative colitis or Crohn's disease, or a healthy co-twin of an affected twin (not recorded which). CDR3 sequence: CASSMVNAEAFF.